This TCR beta chain was retrieved from a study of T cell responses to AZD1222 COVID-19 vaccine. This table comes from immunoSEQ multiplex PCR, and its TCRdb copy is limited to in-frame clones, with some not included. The repertoire holds roughly 97,000 clones, with roughly nine tenths as singletons. The V gene's germline CDR1 is PRHDT and CDR2 FYEKMQ (reference sequence). This CDR3 region has 16 residues. V shed 0 bases and J shed 5 bases, with 17 bases lying between them. This sequence joins TRBV13 and TRBJ2-7; D is perhaps TRBD2 (6 bases). The clonotype was recovered from an adult who received the MenACWY meningococcal vaccine as a control. The sequencing here drew on peripheral blood, taken 28 days after the second dose of the MenACWY control vaccine. CDR3 nucleotide sequence: TGTGCCAGCAGCTTAGGCCGGTCAATGGGGGGAAACGAGCAGTACTTC. This codes for CASSLGRSMGGNEQYF. Full variable domain (missing parts from reference TRBV13 and TRBJ2-7): AAGVIQSPRHLIKEKRETATLKCYPIPRHDTVYWYQQGPGQDPQFLISFYEKMQSDKGSIPDRFSAQQFSDYHSELNMSSLELGDSALYFCASSLGRSMGGNEQYFGPGTRLTVT.